This record covers a single T cell receptor beta chain. Its antigen is still unknown. Within one base of it there is no much larger clone, and no base qualities were kept. One collaborating source in Seattle enrolled patients during active infection and followed them longitudinally through the course of disease. The collaborating institutions used their own protocols to collect whole blood in K2EDTA tubes. For TCRbeta analysis, collaborators shipped samples in one of three forms: frozen whole blood, isolated PBMCs, or DNA extracted from either of those sample types. The data belong to a study of blood T cell repertoires in COVID-19 (dated by TCRdb to the early 2020s). Study-wide context: Collaborator samples came from the United States, Italy and Spain and covered acute and convalescent phases of COVID-19. The prospective study material was composed of cDNA or gDNA derived from T cells, B-cell-depleted T cells, or PBMCs. Subjects who had been exposed to COVID-19, were actively infected with it, or had recovered from it provided the deeply sampled blood TCRbeta repertoires that made up the dataset. The repertoires were made available in a free public database intended to serve as a resource for research on the immune response to SARS-CoV-2. The samples were drawn from the first 160 participants of the ongoing ImmuneRACE study and from some 1,300 subjects provided by 6 global collaborators. The sample metadata nearly always contained a de-identified subject ID, COVID-19 status, age in years and sex. Where available, HLA class I and class II types were obtained from metadata supplied by the sample provider rather than from assay-based typing.

TCRbeta CDR3 regions were amplified from genomic DNA by means of the immunoSEQ Assay, a bias-controlled multiplex PCR. As for how the authors treated the data: Nucleated cell counts per sample were estimated from amplification of reference gene primers within the assay. To quantify the absolute abundance of each unique TCRbeta CDR3 rearrangement, sequence reads were collapsed and filtered. For each sample, productive Simpson clonality was calculated as the square root of Simpson's diversity index over productive rearrangements. The immuneACCESS repertoire file appears here via TCRdb, limited to in-frame rearrangements. These files lack a portion of the clones; in checked studies, under half of the deficit traces to unresolved V genes, and the cause of the others is not known. Clonal size and the V and J genes are those of that table, whereas D and trimming came from the DNA. Across this sample there are 250,000 to 300,000 clones, with approximately 90% seen only once. The top ten clones comprise about 2.2% of the sample.

From the cysteine through the phenylalanine, the CDR3 covers 14 amino acids. Only the CDR3 region is kept as DNA, spanning 42 bases read in frame from base 1. The CDR1 and CDR2 encoded by the germline V gene (reference sequence) are SGHKS and YYEKEE. The germline ends are 14 bases apart after V is trimmed by 4 bases and J by 4 bases. The research as a whole found: How much clinical and demographic metadata was included differed by source and by participant, and the metadata was provided uncurated.

Sequencing was carried out using peripheral blood. This sequence originates from a woman younger than 45 with COVID-19, enrolled during active disease. In this chain, TRBV5-5 is recombined with TRBJ1-1; TRBD1 could be the D gene, as 6 bases match. The CDR3 protein: CASSRDMSSTEAFF. The DNA sequence is as follows: TGTGCCAGCAGCAGGGACATGTCGAGCACTGAAGCTTTCTTT.